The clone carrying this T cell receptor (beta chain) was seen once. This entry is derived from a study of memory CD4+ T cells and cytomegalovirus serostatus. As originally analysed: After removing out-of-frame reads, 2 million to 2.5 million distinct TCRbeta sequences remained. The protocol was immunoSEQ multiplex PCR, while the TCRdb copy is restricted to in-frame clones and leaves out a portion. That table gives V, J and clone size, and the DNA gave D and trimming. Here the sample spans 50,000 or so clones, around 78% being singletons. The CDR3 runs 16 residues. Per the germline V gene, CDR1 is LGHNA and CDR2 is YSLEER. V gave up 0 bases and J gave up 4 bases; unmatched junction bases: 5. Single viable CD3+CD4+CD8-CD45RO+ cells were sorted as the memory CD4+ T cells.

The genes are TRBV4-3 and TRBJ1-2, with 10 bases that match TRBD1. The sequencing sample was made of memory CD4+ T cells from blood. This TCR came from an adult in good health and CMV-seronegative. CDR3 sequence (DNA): TGCGCCAGCAGCCAAGAGGGGGGACAGGGGAGCTATGGCTACACCTTC. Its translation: CASSQEGGQGSYGYTF.